The sequence of this TCR beta chain was determined in a study of tumor-infiltrating lymphocytes in primary liver carcinoma. Synthesis of TCR beta cDNA was carried out from 500 ng total RNA with a constant-region primer. Slightly modified ARM-PCR with three nested multiplex PCR rounds yielded TCR beta libraries. Both of the initial two PCR rounds ran for around 9 cycles and employed TRBV1-TRBV30 forward primers alongside a C-beta reverse primer. One entry per CDR3 protein results from TCRdb running MiXCR on the multiplex PCR reads. The table records roughly 100,000 distinct CDR3 sequences, around 83% of them present only once. Worth noting for this clonotype: The antigen remains undetermined.

Study-wide findings and caveats: Pairs comparing tumor with adjacent tissue or blood overlapped less than pairs drawn from tumor regions.

Extraction of RNA together with DNA used about 17-30 mg of unsorted bulk tissue. The V gene lost 5 bases and the J gene lost 8 bases, with 10 bases spanning the gap. CDR3 length: 13 residues. Germline V gives CDR1 SGHAT, CDR2 FQDESV (reference sequence). Sequencing was performed on liver tumor tissue from sampling region 3. The subset here: tumor region T3, left-lateral pole. The chain uses TRBV11-1 and TRBJ1-6, with no clear D. The source of this sequence is a man aged 35-49 years with primary liver carcinoma and hepatitis B virus infection. Here the CDR3 reads CASSMTLDSPLHF. CDR3 sequence (DNA): TGTGCCAGCAGCATGACACTGGATTCACCCCTCCACTTT.